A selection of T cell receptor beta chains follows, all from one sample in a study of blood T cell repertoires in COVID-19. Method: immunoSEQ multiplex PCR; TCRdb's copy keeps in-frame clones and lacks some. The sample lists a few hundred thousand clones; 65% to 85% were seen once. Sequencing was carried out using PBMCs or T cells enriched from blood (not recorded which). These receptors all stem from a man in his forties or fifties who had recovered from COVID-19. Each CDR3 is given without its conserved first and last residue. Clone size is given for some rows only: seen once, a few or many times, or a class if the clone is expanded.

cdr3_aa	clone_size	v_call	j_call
AWSVAAGGQDTQY	-	TRBV30	TRBJ2-3
ASRYGQDANTGELF	few	TRBV27	TRBJ2-2
ASSYSRDRGLNEQF	-	TRBV6-5	TRBJ2-1
ASSLDRSGIHEQF	-	TRBV11-3	TRBJ2-1
ASTVAGPNTGELF	-	TRBV5-1	TRBJ2-2
ASFNRVNSYEQY	-	TRBV19	TRBJ2-7
ASSTGTLYEQY	-	TRBV19	TRBJ2-7
ASSANRGRMAEAF	-	TRBV5-4	TRBJ1-1
ASSLAPGLNEQF	-	TRBV28	TRBJ2-1
ASSLIPGGADQPQH	-	TRBV11-2	TRBJ1-5
ASSGFENTIY	few	TRBV5-1	TRBJ1-3
ASSLDRGYNEQF	-	TRBV11-2	TRBJ2-1
ASSLEAGLGFLDIQY	-	TRBV5-5	TRBJ2-4
ASSARASGSYNEQF	-	TRBV25-1	TRBJ2-1
ASSPIQGKGGYT	-	TRBV5-5	TRBJ1-2
ASSLRTGYSPLH	-	TRBV28	TRBJ1-6
ASLSGANTGELF	-	TRBV9	TRBJ2-2
ASAGGGWLPSTDTQY	once	TRBV2	TRBJ2-3
ASSGQGGETQY	-	TRBV7-2	TRBJ2-5
ASSVEPMNTEAF	-	TRBV9	TRBJ1-1
ASSPDGTSTDTQY	-	TRBV11-3	TRBJ2-3
ASRIRSLESPLH	once	TRBV2	TRBJ1-6